The clone carrying this TCR beta chain was detected a few times. Its target is not known. This specimen comes from a study of memory B cells and T cells in multiple sclerosis. Points from the study as a whole: Compartments had unequal clone-set sizes, affecting shared clonotype counts.

After stimulus-free culture, autoproliferating CFSE-dim and non-proliferating CFSE-high T cells were sequenced separately. Pooled replicate wells came from 5x10^7 CFSE-labeled PBMCs cultured about seven days without stimulus. Without exogenous stimuli, about 0.51 uM CFSE-labeled PBMCs were cultured serum-free. Germline V CDR1 and CDR2: SGHRS, YFSETQ. Trimming took off 3 bases at V and 7 bases at J, with 14 bases between the two ends. The CDR3 covers 14 residues. Some clones are missing from TCRdb's copy, which holds only in-frame ones; the method was immunoSEQ multiplex PCR. The sample has 35,000 to 55,000 clones, over 70% seen once.

The chain links TRBV5-1 to TRBJ2-1; D possibly corresponds to TRBD1 (5 bases). The sequenced material came from PBMCs from blood kept in culture. This receptor was taken from a human donor with multiple sclerosis. The CDR3 DNA sequence: TGCGCCAGCAGCTCGCAGGGCATGGGGAATGAGCAGTTCTTC. Protein: CASSSQGMGNEQFF.